This T cell receptor beta chain originates from a study of T cells after yellow fever vaccination. Background on the study: Preparing low-cell-number fractions relied on SMART-Seq v4 Ultra Low Input. Study-level results: It was a small share of clonotypes that appeared in both CD4 and CD8 compartments. Abundant contaminating clonotypes from the bulk population could appear in FACS-sorted repertoires. Booster samples showed a return of most primary-vaccination clones (about 96% CD4, approximately 90% CD8).

The CDR3 has 15 residues. V lost 2 bases and J 2 bases, leaving 10 bases between the germline ends. Germline loops: CDR1 MDHEN, CDR2 SYDVKM. Each CDR3 protein is one row after TCRdb ran MiXCR on the 5' RACE reads. The sample shows hundreds of thousands of distinct CDR3 sequences, around 4.9% of them seen only once. This clonotype has a handful of counts. Its antigen is not identified. The sample in question was CD4+ T cells sorted from PBMCs, obtained on the day of the yellow fever booster vaccination. This chain connects TRBV28 to TRBJ2-1; D is undetermined. The TCR comes from a man aged 18-30 years who received the YFV17D yellow fever vaccine. The CDR3 is CASSLADWTYNEQFF. CDR3 DNA: TGTGCCAGCAGTTTAGCAGATTGGACCTACAATGAGCAGTTCTTC.